This T cell receptor (beta chain) was found in a study of blood T cell repertoires in COVID-19. Looking at the study overall: Some COVID-19 samples were acute and others convalescent; all came from the United States, Italy and Spain.

Assay used: immunoSEQ multiplex PCR; TCRdb lists only in-frame clones, some missing. The data contain roughly 250,000 clones, 81% of them singletons. This clone has a single count. The ends were cut back, 1 base at V and 7 bases at J, with 8 bases in the middle. Looked up from germline, CDR1 is SGHVS and CDR2 is FQNEAQ. CDR3 length equals 14 residues. The sequence came from a woman aged 55-69 years with active or convalescent COVID-19. V and J are TRBV7-8 and TRBJ1-6; D ambiguous. Sequenced input: peripheral blood. The CDR3 sequence: CASSLEAGNSPLHF. In DNA form, the CDR3 reads TGTGCCAGCAGCTTAGAGGCGGGAAATTCACCCCTCCACTTT.